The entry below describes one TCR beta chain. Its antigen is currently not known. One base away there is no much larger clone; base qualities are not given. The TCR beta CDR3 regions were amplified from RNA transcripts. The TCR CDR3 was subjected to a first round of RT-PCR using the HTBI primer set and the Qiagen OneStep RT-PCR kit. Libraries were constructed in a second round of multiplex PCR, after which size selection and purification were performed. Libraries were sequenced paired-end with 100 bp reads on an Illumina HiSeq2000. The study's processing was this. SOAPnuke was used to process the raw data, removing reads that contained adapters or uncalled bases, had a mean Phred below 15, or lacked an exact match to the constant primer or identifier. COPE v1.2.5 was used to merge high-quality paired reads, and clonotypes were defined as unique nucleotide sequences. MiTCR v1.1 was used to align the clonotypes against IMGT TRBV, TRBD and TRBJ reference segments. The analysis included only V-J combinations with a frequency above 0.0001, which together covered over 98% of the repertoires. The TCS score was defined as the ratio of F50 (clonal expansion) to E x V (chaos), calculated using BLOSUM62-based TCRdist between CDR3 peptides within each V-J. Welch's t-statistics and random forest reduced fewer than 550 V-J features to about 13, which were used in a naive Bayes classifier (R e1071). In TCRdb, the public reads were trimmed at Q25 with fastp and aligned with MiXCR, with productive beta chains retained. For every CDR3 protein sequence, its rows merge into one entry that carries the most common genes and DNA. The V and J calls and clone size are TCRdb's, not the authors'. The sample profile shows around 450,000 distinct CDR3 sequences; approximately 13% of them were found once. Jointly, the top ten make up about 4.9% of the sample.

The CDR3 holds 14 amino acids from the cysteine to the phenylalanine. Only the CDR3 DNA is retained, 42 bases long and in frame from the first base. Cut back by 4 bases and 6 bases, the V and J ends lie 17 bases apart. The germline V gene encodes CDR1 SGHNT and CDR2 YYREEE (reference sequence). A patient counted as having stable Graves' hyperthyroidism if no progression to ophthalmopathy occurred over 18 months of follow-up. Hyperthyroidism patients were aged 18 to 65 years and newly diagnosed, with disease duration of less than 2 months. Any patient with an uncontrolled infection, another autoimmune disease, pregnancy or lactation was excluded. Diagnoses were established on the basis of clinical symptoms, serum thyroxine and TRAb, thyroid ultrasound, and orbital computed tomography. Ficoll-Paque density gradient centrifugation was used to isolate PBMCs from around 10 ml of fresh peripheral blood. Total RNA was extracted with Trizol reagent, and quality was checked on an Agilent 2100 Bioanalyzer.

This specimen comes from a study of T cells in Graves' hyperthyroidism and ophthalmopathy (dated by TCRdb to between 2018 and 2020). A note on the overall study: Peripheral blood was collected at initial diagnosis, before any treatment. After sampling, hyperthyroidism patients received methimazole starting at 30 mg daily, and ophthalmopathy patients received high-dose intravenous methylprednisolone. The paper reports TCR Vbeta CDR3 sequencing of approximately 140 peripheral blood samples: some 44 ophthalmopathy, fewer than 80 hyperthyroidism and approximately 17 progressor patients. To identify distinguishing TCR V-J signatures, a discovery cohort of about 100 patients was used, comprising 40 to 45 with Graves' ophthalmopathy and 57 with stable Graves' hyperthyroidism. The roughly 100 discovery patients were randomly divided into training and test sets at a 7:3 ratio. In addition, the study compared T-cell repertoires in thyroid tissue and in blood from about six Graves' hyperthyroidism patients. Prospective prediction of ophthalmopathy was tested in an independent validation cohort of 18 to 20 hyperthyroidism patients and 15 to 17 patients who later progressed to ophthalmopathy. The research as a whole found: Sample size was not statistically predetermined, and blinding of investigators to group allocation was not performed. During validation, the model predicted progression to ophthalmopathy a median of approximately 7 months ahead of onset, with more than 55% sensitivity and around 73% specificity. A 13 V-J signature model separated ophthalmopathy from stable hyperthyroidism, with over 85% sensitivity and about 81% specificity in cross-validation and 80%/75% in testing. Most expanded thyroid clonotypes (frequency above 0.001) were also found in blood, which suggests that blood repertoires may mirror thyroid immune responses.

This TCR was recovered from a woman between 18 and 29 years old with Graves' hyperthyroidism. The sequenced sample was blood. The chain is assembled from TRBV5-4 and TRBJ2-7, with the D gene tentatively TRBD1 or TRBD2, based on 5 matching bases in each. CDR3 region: CASSQDWGKGEQYF. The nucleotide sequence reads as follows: TGTGCCAGCAGCCAGGATTGGGGGAAGGGCGAGCAGTACTTC.